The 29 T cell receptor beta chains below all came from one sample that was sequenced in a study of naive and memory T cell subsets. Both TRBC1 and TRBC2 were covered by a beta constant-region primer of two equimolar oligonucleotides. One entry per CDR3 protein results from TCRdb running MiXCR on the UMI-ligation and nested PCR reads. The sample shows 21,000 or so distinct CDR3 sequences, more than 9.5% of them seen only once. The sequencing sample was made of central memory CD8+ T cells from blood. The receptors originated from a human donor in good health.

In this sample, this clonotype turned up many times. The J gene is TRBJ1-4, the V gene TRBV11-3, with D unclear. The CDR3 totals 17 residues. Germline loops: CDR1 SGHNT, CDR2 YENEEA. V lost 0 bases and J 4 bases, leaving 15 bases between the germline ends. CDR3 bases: TGTGCCAGCAGCTTAGAAGGAGGAAGGGCGGGTAATGAAAAACTGTTTTTT. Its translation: CASSLEGGRAGNEKLFF.

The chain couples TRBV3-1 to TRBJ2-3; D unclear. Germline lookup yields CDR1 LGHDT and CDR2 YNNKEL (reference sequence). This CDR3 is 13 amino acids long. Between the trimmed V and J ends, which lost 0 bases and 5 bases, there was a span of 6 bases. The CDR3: CASSQDHVDTQYF. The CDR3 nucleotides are TGTGCCAGCAGCCAAGATCACGTAGATACGCAGTATTTT.

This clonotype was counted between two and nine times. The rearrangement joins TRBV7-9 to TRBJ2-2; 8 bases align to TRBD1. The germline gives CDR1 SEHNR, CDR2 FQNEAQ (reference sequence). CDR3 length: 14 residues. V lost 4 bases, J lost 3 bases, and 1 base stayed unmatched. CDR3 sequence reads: CASSSTGDTGELFF. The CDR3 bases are TGTGCCAGCAGCTCGACAGGGGACACCGGGGAGCTGTTTTTT.

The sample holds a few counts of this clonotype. In DNA, the CDR3 is TGTGCCAGCAGCGTAGGGGGAGCCGGAGAGCAGTACTTC. It specifies CASSVGGAGEQYF. This chain links TRBV9 with TRBJ2-7; maybe TRBD2 (5 bases). V was cut by 0 bases and J by 7 bases, with 11 bases left in between. CDR1 is SGDLS, CDR2 YYNGEE, per germline. The CDR3 covers 13 residues.

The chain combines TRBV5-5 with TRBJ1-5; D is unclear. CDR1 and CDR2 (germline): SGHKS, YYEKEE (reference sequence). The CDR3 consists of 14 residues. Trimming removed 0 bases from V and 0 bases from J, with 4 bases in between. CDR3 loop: CASSLVDSNQPQHF. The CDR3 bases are TGTGCCAGCAGCTTGGTAGATAGCAATCAGCCCCAGCATTTT.

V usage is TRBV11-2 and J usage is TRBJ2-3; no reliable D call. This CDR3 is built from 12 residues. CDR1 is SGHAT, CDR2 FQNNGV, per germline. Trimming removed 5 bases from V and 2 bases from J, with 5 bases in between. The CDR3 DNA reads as TGTGCCAGCAGCGGGAACACAGATACGCAGTATTTT. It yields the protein CASSGNTDTQYF. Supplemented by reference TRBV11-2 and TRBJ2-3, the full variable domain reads EAGVAQSPRYKIIEKRQSVAFWCNPISGHATLYWYQQILGQGPKLLIQFQNNGVVDDSQLPKDRFSAERLKGVDSTLKIQPAKLEDSAVYLCASSGNTDTQYFGPGTRLTVL.

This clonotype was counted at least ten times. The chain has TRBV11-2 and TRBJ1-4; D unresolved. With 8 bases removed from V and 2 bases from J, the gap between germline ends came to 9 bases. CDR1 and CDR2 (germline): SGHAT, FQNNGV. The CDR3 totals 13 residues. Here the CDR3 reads CASAVTTNEKLFF. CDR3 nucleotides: TGTGCCAGCGCGGTGACTACTAATGAAAAACTGTTTTTT.

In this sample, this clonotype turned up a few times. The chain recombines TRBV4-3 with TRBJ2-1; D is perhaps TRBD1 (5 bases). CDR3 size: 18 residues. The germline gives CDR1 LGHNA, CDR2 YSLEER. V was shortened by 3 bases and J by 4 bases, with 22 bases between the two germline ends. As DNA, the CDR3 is TGCGCCAGCAGCCAGAACGGAATCGACAGAGAACCATACAATGAGCAGTTCTTC. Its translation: CASSQNGIDREPYNEQFF.

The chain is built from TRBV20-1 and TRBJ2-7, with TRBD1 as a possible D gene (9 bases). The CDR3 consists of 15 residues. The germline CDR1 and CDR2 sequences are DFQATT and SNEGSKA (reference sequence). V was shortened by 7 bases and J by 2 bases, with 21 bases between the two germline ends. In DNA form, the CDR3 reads TGCAGTGTCCGGGGGGGGACAGGGTTTACCTACGAGCAGTACTTC. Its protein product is CSVRGGTGFTYEQYF.

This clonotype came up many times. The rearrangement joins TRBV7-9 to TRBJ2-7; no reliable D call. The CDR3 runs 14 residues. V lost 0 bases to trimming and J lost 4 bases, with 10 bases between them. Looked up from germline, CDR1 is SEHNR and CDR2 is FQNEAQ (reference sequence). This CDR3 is CASSLARSDYEQYF. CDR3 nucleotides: TGTGCCAGCAGCTTAGCTAGGTCGGATTACGAGCAGTACTTC.

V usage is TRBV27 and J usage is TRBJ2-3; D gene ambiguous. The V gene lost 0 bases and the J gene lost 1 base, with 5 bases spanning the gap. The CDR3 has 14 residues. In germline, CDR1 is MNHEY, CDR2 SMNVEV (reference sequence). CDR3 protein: CASSLSAGTDTQYF. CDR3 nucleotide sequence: TGTGCCAGCAGTTTATCGGCTGGCACAGATACGCAGTATTTT.

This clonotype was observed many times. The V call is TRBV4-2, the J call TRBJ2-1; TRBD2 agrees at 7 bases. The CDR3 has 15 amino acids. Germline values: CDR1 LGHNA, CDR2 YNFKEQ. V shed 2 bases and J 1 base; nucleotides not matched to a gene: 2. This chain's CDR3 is CASSQISGSYNEQFF. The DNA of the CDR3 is TGTGCCAGCAGCCAAATTAGCGGGTCCTACAATGAGCAGTTCTTC.

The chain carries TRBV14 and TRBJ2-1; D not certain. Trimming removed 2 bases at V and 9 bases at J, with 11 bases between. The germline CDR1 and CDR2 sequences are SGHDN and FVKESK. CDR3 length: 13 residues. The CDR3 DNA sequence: TGTGCCAGCAGCCAATATAAGCCCGGTGAGCAGTTCTTC. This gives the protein CASSQYKPGEQFF.

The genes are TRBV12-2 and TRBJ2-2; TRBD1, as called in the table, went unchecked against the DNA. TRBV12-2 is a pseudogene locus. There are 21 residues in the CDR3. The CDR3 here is CASRSTGTGIDLNSNTGELFF. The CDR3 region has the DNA TGTGCAAGTCGCTCAACCGGGACAGGGATTGATCTGAACTCGAACACCGGGGAGCTGTTTTTT.

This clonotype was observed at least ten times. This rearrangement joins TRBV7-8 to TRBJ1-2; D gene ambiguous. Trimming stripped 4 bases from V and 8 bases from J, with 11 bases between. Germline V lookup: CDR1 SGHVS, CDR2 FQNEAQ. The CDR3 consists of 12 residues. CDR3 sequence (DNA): TGTGCCAGCAGCTGGGCTCCCGGGGGCTACACCTTC. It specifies CASSWAPGGYTF.

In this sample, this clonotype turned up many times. CDR3: CATSDSGQGYTGELFF. The CDR3 nucleotides are TGTGCCACCAGTGATTCCGGACAGGGTTACACCGGGGAGCTGTTTTTT. V is TRBV24-1 and J is TRBJ2-2, with 8 bases that match TRBD1. Germline lookup yields CDR1 KGHDR and CDR2 SFDVKD. V shed 2 bases and J 3 bases; nucleotides not matched to a gene: 4. CDR3 length: 16 amino acids.

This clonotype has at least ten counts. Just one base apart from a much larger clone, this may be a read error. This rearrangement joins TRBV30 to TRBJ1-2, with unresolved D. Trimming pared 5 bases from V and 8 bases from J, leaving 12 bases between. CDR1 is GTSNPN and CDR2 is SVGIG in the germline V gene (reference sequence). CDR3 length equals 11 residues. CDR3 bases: TGTGCCTGGGGGGATGCTCGGGGCTACACCTTC. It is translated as CAWGDARGYTF.

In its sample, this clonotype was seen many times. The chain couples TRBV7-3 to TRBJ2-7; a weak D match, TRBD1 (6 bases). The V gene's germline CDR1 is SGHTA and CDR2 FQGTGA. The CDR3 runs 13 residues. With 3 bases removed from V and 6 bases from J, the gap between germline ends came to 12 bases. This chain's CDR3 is CASSLSAGVEQYF. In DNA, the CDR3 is TGTGCCAGCAGCTTGTCGGCAGGGGTCGAGCAGTACTTC.

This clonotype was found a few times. CDR3 in DNA: TGTGCCAGCAGTCCAGGGCAGGGGGCGGGAGAGACCCAGTACTTC. Its translation is CASSPGQGAGETQYF. The chain carries TRBV28 and TRBJ2-5; 8 bases map to TRBD1. This CDR3 is 15 amino acids long. V dropped 5 bases and J dropped 4; count of bases not matched to a gene: 9. The germline CDR1 and CDR2 sequences are MDHEN and SYDVKM. Based on the CDR3 plus reference TRBV28 and TRBJ2-5, the full variable domain is DVKVTQSSRYLVKRTGEKVFLECVQDMDHENMFWYRQDPGLGLRLIYFSYDVKMKEKGDIPEGYSVSREKKERFSLILESASTNQTSMYLCASSPGQGAGETQYFGPGTRLLVL.

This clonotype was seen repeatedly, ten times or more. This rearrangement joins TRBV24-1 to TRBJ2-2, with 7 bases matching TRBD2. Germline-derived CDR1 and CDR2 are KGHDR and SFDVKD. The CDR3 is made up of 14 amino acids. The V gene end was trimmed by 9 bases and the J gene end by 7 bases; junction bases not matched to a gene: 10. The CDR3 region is CATQDRGEIGELFF. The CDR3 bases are TGTGCCACCCAAGATCGGGGGGAAATCGGGGAGCTGTTTTTT.

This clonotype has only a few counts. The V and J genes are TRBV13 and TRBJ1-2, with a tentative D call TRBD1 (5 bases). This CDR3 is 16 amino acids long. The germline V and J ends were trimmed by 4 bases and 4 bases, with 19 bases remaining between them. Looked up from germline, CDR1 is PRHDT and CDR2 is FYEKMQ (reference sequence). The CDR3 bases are TGTGCCAGCAGCTCCTTCCGTCCGGGGCCGATCTATGGCTACACCTTC. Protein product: CASSSFRPGPIYGYTF.

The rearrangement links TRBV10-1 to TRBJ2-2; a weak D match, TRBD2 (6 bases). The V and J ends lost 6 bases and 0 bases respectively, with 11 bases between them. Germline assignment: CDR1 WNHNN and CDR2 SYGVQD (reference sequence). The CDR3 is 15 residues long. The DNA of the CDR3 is TGCGCCAGCAGCCGGGACTTATCGAACACCGGGGAGCTGTTTTTT. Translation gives CASSRDLSNTGELFF.

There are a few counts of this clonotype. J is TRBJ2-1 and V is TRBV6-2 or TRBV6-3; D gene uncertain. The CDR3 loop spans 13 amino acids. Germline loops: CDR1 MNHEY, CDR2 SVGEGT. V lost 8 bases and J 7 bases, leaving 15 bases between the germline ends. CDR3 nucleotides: TGTGCCAGCGGGTCCTCGTATCGTAATGAGCAGTTCTTC. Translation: CASGSSYRNEQFF.

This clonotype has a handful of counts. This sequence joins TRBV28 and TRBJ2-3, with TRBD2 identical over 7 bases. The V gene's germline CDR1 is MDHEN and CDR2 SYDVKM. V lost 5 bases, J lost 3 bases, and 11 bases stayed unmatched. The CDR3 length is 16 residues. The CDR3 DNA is TGTGCCAGCAGTAGCGGGGAGGTGGGGCTGACAGATACGCAGTATTTT. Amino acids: CASSSGEVGLTDTQYF.

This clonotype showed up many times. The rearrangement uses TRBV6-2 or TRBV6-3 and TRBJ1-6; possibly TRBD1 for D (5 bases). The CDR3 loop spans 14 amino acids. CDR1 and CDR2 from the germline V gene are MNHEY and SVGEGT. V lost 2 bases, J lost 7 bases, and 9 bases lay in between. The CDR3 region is CASSYVDKNSPLHF. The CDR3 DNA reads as TGTGCCAGCAGTTACGTGGACAAGAATTCACCCCTCCACTTT.

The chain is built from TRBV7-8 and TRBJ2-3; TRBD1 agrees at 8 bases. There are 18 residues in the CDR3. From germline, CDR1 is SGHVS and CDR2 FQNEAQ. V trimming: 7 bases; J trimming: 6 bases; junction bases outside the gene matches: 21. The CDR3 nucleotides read TGTGCCAGCACCCAGGGGGCTGTTCCCTATATGCCATGGGATACGCAGTATTTT. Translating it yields CASTQGAVPYMPWDTQYF.

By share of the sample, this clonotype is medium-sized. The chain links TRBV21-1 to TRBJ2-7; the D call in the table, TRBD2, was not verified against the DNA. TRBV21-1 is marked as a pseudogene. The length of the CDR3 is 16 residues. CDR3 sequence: CASISVGLADSYEQYF. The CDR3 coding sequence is TGTGCCAGCATCTCAGTAGGGCTAGCGGATTCCTACGAGCAGTACTTC.

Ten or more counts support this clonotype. As DNA, the CDR3 is TGTGCCAGCAGTTGGGACTCTGGGGCCAACGTCCTGACTTTC. Residues: CASSWDSGANVLTF. The chain joins TRBV6-2 or TRBV6-3 to TRBJ2-6; D is uncertain. Germline CDR1 and CDR2: MNHEY and SVGEGT. Trimming cost V 4 bases and J 0 bases, with 4 bases left between them. CDR3 size: 14 residues.

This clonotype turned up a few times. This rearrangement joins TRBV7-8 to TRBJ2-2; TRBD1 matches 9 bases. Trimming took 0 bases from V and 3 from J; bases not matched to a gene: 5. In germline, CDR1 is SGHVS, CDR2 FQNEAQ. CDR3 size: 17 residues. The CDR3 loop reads CASSLATQGADTGELFF. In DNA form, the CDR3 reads TGTGCCAGCAGCTTAGCGACACAGGGGGCTGACACCGGGGAGCTGTTTTTT.